A selection of T cell receptor beta chains follows, all from one sample in a study of T cells after posttransplantation cyclophosphamide. Sequencing was performed with immunoSEQ multiplex PCR; in TCRdb, only in-frame clones are kept and a portion is missing. The sample records a few thousand clones, roughly 80% being singletons. The sequencing here drew on PBMCs, taken after an allogeneic stem cell transplant with a calcineurin inhibitor and methotrexate. The receptors stem from a male patient between 40 and 50 years old who received an allogeneic stem cell transplant from an unrelated donor, was CMV-positive, and had chronic GVHD only. A subset of T cells may come from the graft donor. The CDR3 runs from the conserved cysteine through the conserved F or W. A D gene is named only where the DNA matches it firmly. Rows may omit the clone size; those that give it use once, few, many or a size class.

cdr3_length j_call clone_size d_call v_call cdr3_nt cdr3_aa
12 TRBJ1-2 - - TRBV4-2 TGTGCCAGCAGCCAGGCCAACTATGGCTACACCTTC CASSQANYGYTF
16 TRBJ2-7 - - TRBV5-6 TGTGCCAGCAGCTTGGGCCCCCCTTCGACAGAAGACGAGCAGTACTTC CASSLGPPSTEDEQYF
15 TRBJ2-3 once - TRBV6-5 TGTGCCAGCAGTCGACAGGTTACTAGCACAGATACGCAGTATTTT CASSRQVTSTDTQYF
14 TRBJ1-2 - - TRBV7-9 TGTGCCAGCAGCTTAGCGTACAGGAACTATGGCTACACCTTC CASSLAYRNYGYTF
16 TRBJ2-7 - TRBD2 TRBV27 TGTGCCAGCAGTTTATCGTACGGGACTAGCGCATACGAGCAGTACTTC CASSLSYGTSAYEQYF
15 TRBJ1-2 once - TRBV6-5 TGTGCCAGCAGTTACGCCGGGGGGGGCGCTTCTGGCTACACCTTC CASSYAGGGASGYTF
15 TRBJ2-1 - - TRBV27 TGTGCCAGCAGTTCACTAGAGAAGGGCCACAATGAGCAGTTCTTC CASSSLEKGHNEQFF
13 TRBJ1-2 - TRBD1 TRBV19 TGTGCCAGTAGTAGGGACAGGAAATATGGCTACACCTTC CASSRDRKYGYTF
14 TRBJ2-3 - - TRBV6-1 TGTGCCAGCAGTGACCGGCGAGGAGGAGATACGCAGTATTTT CASSDRRGGDTQYF
18 TRBJ2-2 - TRBD2 TRBV9 TGTGCCAGCAGCTACAGCGGGGGGGGTTTCAAGGACACCGGGGAGCTGTTTTTT CASSYSGGGFKDTGELFF
13 TRBJ2-3 - - TRBV19 TGTGCCAGTATTCGACTAAGCACAGATACGCAGTATTTT CASIRLSTDTQYF
15 TRBJ2-1 - - TRBV5-6 TGTGCCAGCAGCTTGCTAACAGGCACTTACAATGAGCAGTTCTTC CASSLLTGTYNEQFF
15 TRBJ2-7 - TRBD2 TRBV18 TGTGCCAGCTCCCATGTTAGCGGGAGAACCTACGAGCAGTACTTC CASSHVSGRTYEQYF
15 TRBJ2-7 - - TRBV6-5 TGTGCCAGCAGAGACCCCCACGGACTTAACTACGAGCAGTACTTC CASRDPHGLNYEQYF
15 TRBJ2-3 - TRBD1 TRBV5-1 TGCGCCAGCAGCGCCGGGACAGGGGTGGGAGATACGCAGTATTTT CASSAGTGVGDTQYF
16 TRBJ2-7 - - TRBV6-5 TGTGCCAGCAGTTACGGTGGGCAAGGTATATTCGACGAGCAGTACTTC CASSYGGQGIFDEQYF
14 TRBJ2-5 once TRBD1 TRBV30 TGTGCCTGGAGTTTAGACAGGGGGTCAGAGACCCAGTACTTC CAWSLDRGSETQYF
13 TRBJ1-1 - - TRBV29-1 TGCAGCGTCCGGGACACCTTGAACACTGAAGCTTTCTTT CSVRDTLNTEAFF
14 TRBJ2-3 - - TRBV7-6 TGTGCCAGCAGCTCCCTTAGGGGTGGGGATACGCAGTATTTT CASSSLRGGDTQYF
16 TRBJ1-1 few TRBD1 TRBV2 TGTGCCAGCAGTGAAGCGGCAGGGGGGAGAGAAACTGAAGCTTTCTTT CASSEAAGGRETEAFF
21 TRBJ2-1 - TRBD2 TRBV30 TGTGCCTGGAGTGTCCCACTCCGACTAGCGGGTCATCTCCGGAGGTACAATGAGCAGTTCTTC CAWSVPLRLAGHLRRYNEQFF
13 TRBJ2-5 - TRBD2 TRBV5-6 TGTGCCAGCACCTTAGGCGGGAGGGAGACCCAGTACTTC CASTLGGRETQYF
15 TRBJ1-5 - - TRBV29-1 TGCAGCGTTGCCGACGGGTTCCTTGGCAATCAGCCCCAGCATTTT CSVADGFLGNQPQHF
15 TRBJ2-3 - TRBD1 TRBV5-1 TGCGCCAGCAGATCCGGGACAGGAAGGACAGATACGCAGTATTTT CASRSGTGRTDTQYF
17 TRBJ1-2 - TRBD1 TRBV5-1 TGCGCCAGCAGCTTGGCGGGGACAGGGGAAGGGAACTATGGCTACACCTTC CASSLAGTGEGNYGYTF
14 TRBJ2-7 - TRBD2 TRBV18 TGTGCCAGCTCAGCGTCTGGGGGGGTCTACGAGCAGTACTTC CASSASGGVYEQYF
14 TRBJ1-1 - - TRBV4-2 TGTGCCAGCAGCCAAGATGGTAGAAACACTGAAGCTTTCTTT CASSQDGRNTEAFF
15 TRBJ1-1 few - TRBV5-1 TGCGCCAGCAGCTTGGGAAGGACAAAAGAAACTGAAGCTTTCTTT CASSLGRTKETEAFF
14 TRBJ1-1 few TRBD1 TRBV7-2 TGTGCCAGCAGCTTCGTGCAGGGGGGCACTGAAGCTTTCTTT CASSFVQGGTEAFF
14 TRBJ1-6 - - TRBV9 TGTGCCAGCAGCGTAGGGCGGTTTAATTCACCCCTCCACTTT CASSVGRFNSPLHF
12 TRBJ1-1 few - TRBV7-9 TGTGCCAGCAGCCGGACAGAGCCTGAAGCTTTCTTT CASSRTEPEAFF
15 TRBJ2-2 - - TRBV2 TGTGCCAGCAGTGTGGAGGGAGTAGGGGCCGGGGAGCTGTTTTTT CASSVEGVGAGELFF
14 TRBJ2-7 - - TRBV5-1 TGCGCCAGCAGCTTGGGGTCCGGGGGATACGAGCAGTACTTC CASSLGSGGYEQYF
15 TRBJ1-4 - - TRBV4-3 TGCGCCAGCAGCCAACGGACACGACTTAATGAAAAACTGTTTTTT CASSQRTRLNEKLFF
12 TRBJ2-3 - - TRBV30 TGTGCCTGGAGTGCTCTTCCAGATACGCAGTATTTT CAWSALPDTQYF
14 TRBJ1-2 - - TRBV27 TGTGCCAGGAGTTCAAGCAGGGGCATCCGTGGCTACACCTTC CARSSSRGIRGYTF
17 TRBJ1-2 - - TRBV4-1 TGCGCCAGCAGCCAAGACACAGGGCAACTTGACCCGTATGGCTACACCTTC CASSQDTGQLDPYGYTF
13 TRBJ1-5 - - TRBV7-9 TGTGCCAGCAGCTTGAACAGTAATCAGCCCCAGCATTTT CASSLNSNQPQHF
14 TRBJ1-2 - TRBD1 TRBV6-5 TGTGCCAGCAGTGTCCACCGGGACAGCTATGGCTACACCTTC CASSVHRDSYGYTF
16 TRBJ1-6 - - TRBV5-4 TGTGCCAGCAGCAACTCTCAGATCCTCAGCGACTCACCCCTCCACTTT CASSNSQILSDSPLHF
13 TRBJ1-5 - TRBD1 TRBV29-1 TGCAGCGTCTGGACAGGAGGGGGTCAGCCCCAGCATTTT CSVWTGGGQPQHF
15 TRBJ1-5 few - TRBV19 TGTGCCAGTAGTTGGGCGGGGCGCGGGGGTCAGCCCCAGCATTTT CASSWAGRGGQPQHF
14 TRBJ1-2 - - TRBV28 TGTGCCAGCAGTTTATTGGTGGGCATTGGGGGCTACACCTTC CASSLLVGIGGYTF
14 TRBJ2-7 - TRBD1 TRBV19 TGTGCCAGTAGTCCGGGACAGCCGATATACGAGCAGTACTTC CASSPGQPIYEQYF